The clone carrying this T cell receptor beta chain came up once. Its antigen is unidentified. A clone one base away is much larger, so this may be a read error. TCRdb called the PCR reads again in MiXCR, with one record for every CDR3 protein. The sample holds about 510,000 distinct CDR3 sequences, over 20% seen once. The sample belongs to a study of molecular identifiers for immune sequencing clone quantification. Study in general: Four portions were sequenced after RNA from roughly 18,000 or 92,000 naive CD8 cells was split five ways in replicates. Overall study findings and caveats: Whereas naive cells kept under 1% of molecules in clones above 20 RNA copies, such clones held over 98% in effectors.

Libraries for naive CD8 T cells, which were made from approximately 20,000 to 980,000 sorted cells, drew on 10%, 30% or 50% of the RNA. This CDR3 has 16 residues. CDR1 is SGHTA, CDR2 FQGNSA, per germline. The clonotype originates from a human donor in good health. Some libraries in this study had Jurkat cell RNA spiked in. The chain is built from TRBV7-2 and TRBJ2-6; possibly TRBD1 for D (5 bases). Sequencing used naive CD8+ T cells from blood, with Jurkat cell RNA spiked in. Subset given: FACS-sorted CD8+CD4-CCR7+CD45RA+ naive T cells. CDR3 sequence reads: CASSLWSHSGANALTF. The CDR3 DNA is TGTGCCAGCAGCTTATGGTCGCACTCTGGGGCCAACGCCCTGACTTTC. Filled out from reference TRBV7-2 and TRBJ2-6, the complete variable domain reads GAGVSQSPSNKVTEKGKDVELRCDPISGHTALYWYRQSLGQGLEFLIYFQGNSAPDKSGLPSDRFSAERTGGSVSTLTIQRTQQEDSAVYLCASSLWSHSGANALTFGAGSRLTVL.